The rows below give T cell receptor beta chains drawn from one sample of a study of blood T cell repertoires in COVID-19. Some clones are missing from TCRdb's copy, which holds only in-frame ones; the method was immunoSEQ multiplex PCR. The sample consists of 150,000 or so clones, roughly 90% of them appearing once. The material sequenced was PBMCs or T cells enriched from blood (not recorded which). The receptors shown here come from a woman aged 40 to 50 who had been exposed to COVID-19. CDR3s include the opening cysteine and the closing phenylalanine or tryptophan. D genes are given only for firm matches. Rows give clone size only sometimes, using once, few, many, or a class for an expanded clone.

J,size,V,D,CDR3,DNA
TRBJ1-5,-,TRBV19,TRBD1,CASSTIPGQGPFSNQPQHF,TGTGCCAGTAGTACAATACCGGGACAGGGACCCTTTAGCAATCAGCCCCAGCATTTT
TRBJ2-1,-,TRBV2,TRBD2,CASRGLAAGNNEQFF,TGTGCCAGCAGGGGACTAGCGGCGGGGAACAATGAGCAGTTCTTC
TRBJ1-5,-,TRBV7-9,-,CASTNREDGNQPQHF,TGTGCCAGCACCAATAGGGAGGACGGCAATCAGCCCCAGCATTTT
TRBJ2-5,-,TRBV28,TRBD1,CASRTGHQETQYF,TGTGCCAGCAGGACAGGGCATCAAGAGACCCAGTACTTC
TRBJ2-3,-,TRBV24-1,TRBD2,CATSSLAGDTQYF,TGTGCCACCAGTAGTTTAGCGGGAGATACGCAGTATTTT
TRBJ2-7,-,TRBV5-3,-,CARTPGESSYEQYF,TGTGCCAGAACCCCGGGGGAAAGCTCCTACGAGCAGTACTTC
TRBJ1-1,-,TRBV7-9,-,CASSVGTEAFF,TGTGCCAGCAGCGTCGGGACAGAAGCTTTCTTT
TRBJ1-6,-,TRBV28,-,CASTLYNSPLHF,TGTGCCAGCACCCTCTATAATTCACCCCTCCACTTT
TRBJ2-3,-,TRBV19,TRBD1,CASMTGGAADTQYF,TGTGCCAGTATGACAGGGGGCGCGGCAGATACGCAGTATTTT
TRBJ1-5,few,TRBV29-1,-,CSVQTADQPQHF,TGCAGCGTTCAGACCGCGGATCAGCCCCAGCATTTT
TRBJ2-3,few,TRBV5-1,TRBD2,CASSGSGAGDTQYF,TGCGCCAGCAGCGGGAGCGGGGCCGGAGATACGCAGTATTTT
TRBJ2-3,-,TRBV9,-,CASSMITSDTQYF,TGTGCCAGCAGCATGATTACTTCAGATACGCAGTATTTT
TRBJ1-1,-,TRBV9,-,CASSVQGYLNTEAFF,TGTGCCAGCAGCGTACAGGGATACTTGAACACTGAAGCTTTCTTT
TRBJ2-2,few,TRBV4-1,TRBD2,CASSPLARQRGDPNTGELFF,TGCGCCAGCAGCCCCCTCGCGAGACAGCGGGGGGACCCGAACACCGGGGAGCTGTTTTTT
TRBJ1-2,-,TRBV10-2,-,CASTGGVNYGYTF,TGCGCCAGCACTGGCGGAGTTAATTATGGCTACACCTTC
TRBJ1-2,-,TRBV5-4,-,CASTRDTYGYTF,TGTGCCAGCACCCGGGACACCTATGGCTACACCTTC
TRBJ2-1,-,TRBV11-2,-,CASSPLGGRSYNEQFF,TGTGCCAGCAGCCCGCTGGGGGGTCGATCGTACAATGAGCAGTTCTTC
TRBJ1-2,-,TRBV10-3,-,CAIRAPDSHSNYGYTF,TGTGCCATCAGGGCACCGGACAGTCATTCTAACTATGGCTACACCTTC
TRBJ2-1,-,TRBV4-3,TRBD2,CASSQGSGRGSEQFF,TGCGCCAGCAGCCAAGGGAGCGGGAGGGGGAGTGAGCAGTTCTTC
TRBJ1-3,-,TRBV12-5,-,CASGLAVRGRGNTIYF,TGTGCTAGTGGTTTGGCGGTCAGAGGGAGAGGAAACACCATATATTTT
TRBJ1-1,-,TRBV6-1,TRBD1,CASSEVGTGATEAFF,TGTGCCAGCAGTGAAGTCGGGACAGGAGCTACTGAAGCTTTCTTT
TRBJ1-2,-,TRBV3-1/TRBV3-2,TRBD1,CASSQVGQGYGYTF,TGTGCCAGCAGCCAAGTGGGACAGGGATATGGCTACACCTTC
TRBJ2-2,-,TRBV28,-,CASSLALGLRGTGELFF,TGTGCCAGCAGTTTAGCCCTAGGACTGAGGGGGACCGGGGAGCTGTTTTTT
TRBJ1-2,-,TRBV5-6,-,CASSLVLTRTAAANYGYTF,TGTGCCAGCAGCTTGGTCTTGACTCGGACAGCAGCAGCTAACTATGGCTACACCTTC
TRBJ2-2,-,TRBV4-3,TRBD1,CASSQDRYTGELFF,TGCGCCAGCAGCCAGGACAGGTACACCGGGGAGCTGTTTTTT
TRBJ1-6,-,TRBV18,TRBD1,CASSPEGGQVLPLHF,TGTGCCAGCTCACCAGAGGGGGGACAGGTTCTACCCCTCCACTTT
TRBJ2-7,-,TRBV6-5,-,CASSYRQGSSYEQYF,TGTGCCAGCAGTTACCGGCAGGGGAGCTCCTACGAGCAGTACTTC
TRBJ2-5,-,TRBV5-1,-,CASTRDYQETQYF,TGCGCCAGCACCCGGGACTACCAAGAGACCCAGTACTTC
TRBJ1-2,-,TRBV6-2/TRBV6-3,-,CASSKGDVYGYTF,TGTGCCAGCAGTAAGGGGGACGTTTATGGCTACACCTTC
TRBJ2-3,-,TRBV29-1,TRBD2,CSVQVAGETSSTDTQYF,TGCAGCGTGCAAGTAGCGGGAGAAACCTCTAGCACAGATACGCAGTATTTT
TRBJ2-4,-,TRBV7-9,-,CASSLLQTIQYF,TGTGCCAGCAGCTTACTACAGACGATTCAGTACTTC
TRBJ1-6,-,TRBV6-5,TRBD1,CASINRGSPLHF,TGTGCCAGCATCAACAGGGGTTCACCCCTCCACTTT